This TCR beta chain was profiled in a study of cytomegalovirus exposure and HLA in healthy donors. The V gene's germline CDR1 is SGHVS and CDR2 FNYEAQ. The CDR3 length is 14 residues. The V end was cut by 5 bases, the J end by 3 bases, with 14 bases between. The study ran its PCR with 60 Vbeta and 13 Jbeta primers. The data were produced by immunoSEQ multiplex PCR, yet TCRdb's version contains in-frame clones alone and is incomplete. The sample lists 30,000 to 45,000 clones; around 86% were seen once. The sequence was collected from a woman aged 40 to 50 in good health and CMV-seropositive. This chain joins TRBV7-6 and TRBJ2-7; possible D gene TRBD2, 7 bases. The sequencing sample was made of PBMCs. CDR3 DNA: TGTGCCAGCAGCCCAAGGGGGGGTAGCTACGAGCAGTACTTC. It is translated as CASSPRGGSYEQYF. Drawing the rest from reference TRBV7-6 and TRBJ2-7, the complete variable domain is GAGVSQSPRYKVTKRGQDVALRCDPISGHVSLYWYRQALGQGPEFLTYFNYEAQQDKSGLPNDRFSAERPEGSISTLTIQRTEQRDSAMYRCASSPRGGSYEQYFGPGTRLTVT.